The 18 T cell receptor beta chains reported below all come from one sample, sequenced in a study of cytomegalovirus exposure and HLA in healthy donors. The study ran its PCR with 60 Vbeta and 13 Jbeta primers. The data were produced by immunoSEQ multiplex PCR, yet TCRdb's version contains in-frame clones alone and is incomplete. The table records 150,000 or so clones, nearly 80% of them present only once. Sequenced: PBMCs. All receptors derive from a young man in good health and CMV-seropositive.

V is TRBV4-1 and J is TRBJ2-7; possibly TRBD2 for D (5 bases). Trimming left V 1 base short and J 6 bases short, with 13 bases between. The CDR3 sequence is 14 residues long. The germline V gene has CDR1 MGHRA and CDR2 YSYEKL. CDR3 in DNA: TGCGCCAGCAGCCAAGTCGGGGATCGGGCCGAGCAGTACTTC. Protein: CASSQVGDRAEQYF.

This clone was seen a handful of times. This CDR3 is CASSVNWYEQYF. The CDR3 DNA follows: TGTGCCAGCAGTGTAAACTGGTACGAGCAGTACTTC. J is TRBJ2-7 and V is TRBV2; D is unclear. Germline CDR1 SNHLY, CDR2 FYNNEI. The germline V and J ends were trimmed by 4 bases and 4 bases, with 8 bases remaining between them. The CDR3 loop spans 12 amino acids.

The gene calls are TRBV7-8 and TRBJ2-5; the D gene is possibly TRBD1 (5 bases). CDR3 length equals 16 residues. Germline V gene data show CDR1 as SGHVS and CDR2 as FQNEAQ. V lost 5 bases and J 5 bases, leaving 21 bases between the germline ends. This chain's CDR3 is CASSPQARANGETQYF. DNA for the CDR3: TGTGCCAGCAGCCCCCAGGCCAGGGCAAACGGGGAGACCCAGTACTTC.

CDR3 region: CASSHPGTPYEQYF. CDR3 coding DNA: TGTGCCAGCAGCCACCCCGGGACACCCTACGAGCAGTACTTC. This rearrangement joins TRBV5-5 to TRBJ2-7; tentatively, D is TRBD1 (6 bases). CDR3 length: 14 residues. V gave up 4 bases and J gave up 2 bases, with 13 bases separating them. Germline V gene lookup returns CDR1 SGHKS and CDR2 YYEKEE (reference sequence). The entire variable domain, with the rest obtained from reference TRBV5-5 and TRBJ2-7, is as follows: DAGVTQSPTHLIKTRGQQVTLRCSPISGHKSVSWYQQVLGQGPQFIFQYYEKEERGRGNFPDRFSARQFPNYSSELNVNALLLGDSALYLCASSHPGTPYEQYFGPGTRLTVT.

This clone came up once. The chain couples TRBV23-1 to TRBJ2-5, with 7 bases identical to TRBD2. TRBV23-1 is treated as an ORF (open reading frame) with a function not yet certain. The CDR3 has 13 residues. V was clipped by 7 bases and J by 4 bases; unmatched bases: 6. For the CDR3, the DNA is TGCGCCAGCACCACCGGGACTATAGAGACCCAGTACTTC. Its translation is CASTTGTIETQYF.

The chain uses TRBV10-1 and TRBJ2-1; 10 nucleotides align to TRBD1. The V and J ends lost 2 bases and 7 bases, in that order; junction bases with no gene match: 14. The CDR3 is 18 amino acids. CDR1 is WNHNN, CDR2 SYGVQD, per germline (reference sequence). CDR3 DNA sequence: TGCGCCAGCAGTGAGAACCGACCCGGGACAGGGGTAAGGAATGAGCAGTTCTTC. It specifies CASSENRPGTGVRNEQFF.

This chain joins TRBV7-2 and TRBJ2-2; tentatively, D is TRBD2 (6 bases). The CDR3 has 15 amino acids. Deletions cut 5 bases from V and 2 bases from J, with 12 bases between. CDR1 is SGHTA, CDR2 FQGNSA, per germline. CDR3 amino acids: CASSRQRANTGELFF. Written as DNA, the CDR3 is TGTGCCAGCAGCCGACAGCGGGCAAACACCGGGGAGCTGTTTTTT. Full variable domain (remainder filled in from reference TRBV7-2 and TRBJ2-2): GAGVSQSPSNKVTEKGKDVELRCDPISGHTALYWYRQSLGQGLEFLIYFQGNSAPDKSGLPSDRFSAERTGGSVSTLTIQRTQQEDSAVYLCASSRQRANTGELFFGEGSRLTVL.

V gene TRBV6-6 combines with J gene TRBJ1-5, with D perhaps matching TRBD1 (6 bases). Looked up from germline, CDR1 is MNHNY and CDR2 is SVGAGI (reference sequence). V was clipped by 2 bases and J by 1 base, with 9 bases between them. This CDR3 region has 15 residues. This chain's CDR3 is CASSYPRGSNQPQHF. In DNA form, the CDR3 reads TGTGCCAGCAGTTACCCCAGGGGCAGCAATCAGCCCCAGCATTTT.

The CDR3 sequence: CASRATGGDEQYF. CDR3 bases: TGTGCCAGCAGAGCCACTGGGGGGGACGAGCAGTACTTC. The chain links TRBV5-6 to TRBJ2-7; 7 bases match TRBD2. CDR3 length: 13 amino acids. V gave up 5 bases and J gave up 5 bases; unmatched junction bases: 7. The germline gives CDR1 SGHDT, CDR2 YYEEEE.

This clone has just a few counts. This chain links TRBV9 with TRBJ2-5, with 9 bases aligning to TRBD2. CDR1 is SGDLS, CDR2 YYNGEE, per germline. V shed 4 bases, J shed 4 bases, and the junction held 14 bases outside the gene matches. This CDR3 is built from 17 residues. The DNA of the CDR3 is TGTGCCAGCAGCCCATTAGCGGGAGCGGATTGGGGAGAGACCCAGTACTTC. Translated: CASSPLAGADWGETQYF.

This clone was recorded only once. This chain connects TRBV4-1 to TRBJ2-2; 7 bases are a match to TRBD2. The CDR3 sequence is 17 residues long. The germline V gene has CDR1 MGHRA and CDR2 YSYEKL. V was pared by 1 base and J by 2 bases, with 7 bases of the junction left unmatched. CDR3 coding DNA: TGCGCCAGCAGCCAAGTGGAGGGACTATTCAACACCGGGGAGCTGTTTTTT. Translation: CASSQVEGLFNTGELFF.

V is TRBV27 and J is TRBJ1-1, with D possibly TRBD1 on 5 matching bases. This CDR3 has 15 amino acids. V lost 2 bases, J lost 1 base, and 11 bases lay in between. Germline V lookup: CDR1 MNHEY, CDR2 SMNVEV (reference sequence). CDR3 amino acids: CASSLRGGTNTEAFF. Here the CDR3 DNA reads TGTGCCAGCAGTTTACGGGGGGGGACGAACACTGAAGCTTTCTTT.

The V and J genes are TRBV19 and TRBJ1-1; no clear D gene. V was trimmed by 6 bases and J by 3 bases, leaving 17 bases between them. Germline V gives CDR1 LNHDA, CDR2 SQIVND (reference sequence). CDR3 length: 15 residues. CDR3 loop: CASSPAARRDTEAFF. The CDR3 DNA is TGTGCCAGTAGCCCTGCGGCCCGGAGGGACACTGAAGCTTTCTTT.

This rearrangement joins TRBV27 to TRBJ2-1, with 7 bases that match TRBD1. This CDR3 comprises 13 residues. CDR1 and CDR2 from the germline V gene are MNHEY and SMNVEV (reference sequence). V was pared by 3 bases and J by 9 bases, with 5 bases of the junction left unmatched. The chain's CDR3 is CASSFSGDSEQFF. CDR3 nucleotide sequence: TGTGCCAGCAGTTTCTCCGGGGACAGTGAGCAGTTCTTC.

The J gene is TRBJ2-1, the V gene TRBV12-5; no clear D. Trimming shortened V by 1 base and J by 9 bases, and 7 bases separated the two germline ends. The CDR3 has 12 amino acids. Germline V gene lookup returns CDR1 LGHNT and CDR2 FRNRAP. The CDR3 reads CASGLAVIEQFF. The DNA of the CDR3 is TGTGCTAGTGGTTTGGCGGTGATTGAGCAGTTCTTC.

This chain joins TRBV7-2 and TRBJ2-2; D unclear. This CDR3 comprises 14 residues. The germline V gene encodes CDR1 SGHTA and CDR2 FQGNSA. V was shortened by 4 bases and J by 1 base, with 7 bases between the two germline ends. CDR3 coding DNA: TGTGCCAGCAGCTACAGACAGAACACCGGGGAGCTGTTTTTT. Its translation: CASSYRQNTGELFF.

The V and J genes are TRBV5-4 and TRBJ2-1, with 11 bases matching TRBD2. The V gene end was trimmed by 5 bases and the J gene end by 0 bases; junction bases not matched to a gene: 7. The germline CDR1 and CDR2 sequences are SGHNT and YYREEE (reference sequence). CDR3 length: 17 amino acids. Here the CDR3 DNA reads TGTGCCAGCAGGCCCGGGACTAGCGGCCCCTCCTACAATGAGCAGTTCTTC. Encoded protein: CASRPGTSGPSYNEQFF. The full variable domain, with the rest looked up from reference TRBV5-4 and TRBJ2-1, is ETGVTQSPTHLIKTRGQQVTLRCSSQSGHNTVSWYQQALGQGPQFIFQYYREEENGRGNFPPRFSGLQFPNYSSELNVNALELDDSALYLCASRPGTSGPSYNEQFFGPGTRLTVL.

The chain links TRBV19 to TRBJ1-1; D ambiguous. V lost 3 bases and J lost 6, with 14 bases in between. Looked up from germline, CDR1 is LNHDA and CDR2 is SQIVND (reference sequence). The CDR3 has 14 amino acids. The CDR3 bases are TGTGCCAGTAGTATCTCGGGGAATAGGGCTGAAGCTTTCTTT. Protein: CASSISGNRAEAFF.